This T cell receptor (beta chain) was recovered during a study of CD4 T cells in relation to SARS-CoV-2 and coronaviruses. General observations from the study: Crossreactive clones expanded significantly less to SARS-CoV-2 than monoreactive clones. In roughly 65% of donors, memory CD4+ clonotypes crossrecognized SARS-CoV-2 and at least one common cold coronavirus spike.

V gave up 6 bases and J gave up 1 base, with 10 bases separating them. Germline V gene lookup returns CDR1 MGHRA and CDR2 YSYEKL. CDR3 length: 14 amino acids. With regard to this clone: What it recognizes is unknown.

Method: immunoSEQ multiplex PCR; TCRdb's copy keeps in-frame clones and lacks some. This sample carries roughly 18,000 clones, about 81% of them seen once, and the ten largest clones take around 29%. Before the COVID-19 pandemic, during about 2010-2018, CD4+ T cells were taken from unexposed donors. Isolation of CD4+ T cells took place after approximately 11 days in culture. The sequence was collected from a human donor in good health. The V and J genes are TRBV4-1 and TRBJ2-1; D gene unclear. The sequenced material came from CD4+ T cells from PBMCs, cultured in vitro. Here the CDR3 DNA reads TGCGCCAGCAGGAGGTCGGATTCCTACAATGAGCAGTTCTTC. Translating gives CASRRSDSYNEQFF.